This record covers a single TCR beta chain. No cognate antigen has been identified for it. No base quality information exists; no much larger clone differs at one position. This specimen belongs to a study of blood T cell repertoires in COVID-19 (dated by TCRdb to about 2020). As for the study more broadly: Samples from collaborators originated in the United States, Italy and Spain and spanned both the acute and convalescent phases of COVID-19. The material from the prospective study consisted of cDNA or gDNA derived from T cells, B-cell-depleted T cells, or PBMCs. Deeply sampled blood TCRbeta repertoires from subjects exposed to, actively infected with, or recovered from COVID-19 were included in the dataset. The repertoires were released in a freely available public database meant as a resource for research on the immune response to SARS-CoV-2. The samples were drawn from two sources: the first 160 participants of the ongoing ImmuneRACE study, and 1,254 subjects contributed by 6 global collaborators. The sample metadata nearly always contained a de-identified subject ID, COVID-19 status, age in years and sex. Where available, HLA class I and class II types were obtained from metadata supplied by the sample provider rather than from assay-based typing. Findings and caveats that apply to the study as a whole: The amount of clinical and demographic metadata varied by source and participant and was provided uncurated.

The germline V gene encodes CDR1 MNHGY and CDR2 SVAAGI. Germline trimming: 3 bases from V, 4 bases from J; junction bases outside gene matches: 3. The CDR3, cysteine through phenylalanine, is 14 amino acids long. Of the read, only the CDR3 DNA is kept; its 42 bases are in frame from base 1. The immunoSEQ Assay, a bias-controlled multiplex PCR, was used to amplify TCRbeta CDR3 regions from genomic DNA. On the authors' methods: Within the assay, amplification of reference gene primers was used to estimate how many nucleated cells each sample contained. To quantify the absolute abundance of each unique TCRbeta CDR3 rearrangement, sequence reads were collapsed and filtered. For each sample, productive Simpson clonality was calculated as the square root of Simpson's diversity index over productive rearrangements. TCRdb limited this immuneACCESS table to in-frame rearrangements with V and J called. A share of clones is missing; checked studies link under half to unresolved V genes, and the rest is unexplained. The D gene and trimming were derived from the DNA, and the V and J assignments and clone size from that table. For this sample the table gives 150,000 to 200,000 clones, of which approximately 86% were detected only once. The top ten hold roughly 20% of the sample.

Enrolling through a virtual design, the prospective study's participants ranged in age from roughly 18 to 95 years and lived across roughly 24 United States geographic areas. In the prospective study, participants were assigned to cohorts based on the clinical history participants reported in a screening survey and a study questionnaire. ImmuneRACE Cohort 3 recovered participants were defined by two consecutive negative NP/OP PCR tests, healthcare professional clearance, or symptom resolution. In the prospective study, mobile phlebotomists collected whole blood, serum and a nasopharyngeal or oropharyngeal swab from each participant. Prospective study participants could optionally give additional blood draws and questionnaires over an approximately two-month period. Before DNA extraction, blood samples from the prospective study were shipped at room temperature or frozen.

The source material was PBMCs or T cells enriched from blood (not recorded which). Recombination connected TRBV6-9 to TRBJ2-1, with TRBD1 matching 7 junction bases. The sequence was obtained from a man between 60 and 75 years old who had recovered from COVID-19. The sequence in DNA is TGTGCCAGCAGTTACCTGGACAGGTACAATGAGCAGTTCTTC. Translated, this gives CASSYLDRYNEQFF.